The entry below describes one T cell receptor (beta chain). The target antigen is unknown. This record comes from a study of cytomegalovirus exposure and HLA in healthy donors. With 60 Vbeta and 13 Jbeta primers, the PCR was carried out. Profiling relied on immunoSEQ multiplex PCR, and the TCRdb table lists in-frame clones only, not all of them. The sample contains roughly 190,000 clones, over 75% of which appear only once. Whole-study findings and limits: For TCR beta chains, V- and J-gene trimming was later linked to a missense DCLRE1C variant. Most TCR sequences were seen very rarely across donors, but some public TCRs occurred in many. The authors assumed roughly uniform sequencing depth across donors for presence/absence analyses.

Germline-derived CDR1 and CDR2 are SGHNT and YYREEE (reference sequence). Trimming took 1 base from V and 0 from J, leaving 8 bases between them. This CDR3 region has 16 residues. The sample consisted of PBMCs. The sequence was collected from a man aged 50-59 years in good health and CMV-seronegative. The chain combines TRBV5-4 with TRBJ2-6; D is uncertain. The CDR3 DNA reads as TGTGCCAGCAGCTTGAACAGAATCTCTGGGGCCAACGTCCTGACTTTC. Encoded protein: CASSLNRISGANVLTF.